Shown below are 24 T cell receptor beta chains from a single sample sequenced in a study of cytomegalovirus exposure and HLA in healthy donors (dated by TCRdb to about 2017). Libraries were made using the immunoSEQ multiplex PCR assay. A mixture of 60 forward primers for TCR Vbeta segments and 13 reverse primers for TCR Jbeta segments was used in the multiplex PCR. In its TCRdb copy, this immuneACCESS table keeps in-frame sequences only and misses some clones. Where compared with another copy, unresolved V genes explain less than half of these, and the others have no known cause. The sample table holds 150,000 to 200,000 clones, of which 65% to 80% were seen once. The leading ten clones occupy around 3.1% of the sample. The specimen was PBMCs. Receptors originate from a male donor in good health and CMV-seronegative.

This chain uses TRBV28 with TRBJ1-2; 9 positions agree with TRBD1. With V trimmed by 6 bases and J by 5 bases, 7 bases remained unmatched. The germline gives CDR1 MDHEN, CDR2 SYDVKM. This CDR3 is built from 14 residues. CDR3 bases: TGTGCCAGCAGGGCCGGGACAGGGCTTTATGGCTACACCTTC. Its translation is CASRAGTGLYGYTF.

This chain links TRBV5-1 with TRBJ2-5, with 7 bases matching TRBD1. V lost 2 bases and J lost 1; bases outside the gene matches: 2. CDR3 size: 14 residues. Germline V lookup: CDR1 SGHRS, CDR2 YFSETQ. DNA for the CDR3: TGCGCCAGCAGCTTCGGGACAGCCCAAGAGACCCAGTACTTC. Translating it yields CASSFGTAQETQYF.

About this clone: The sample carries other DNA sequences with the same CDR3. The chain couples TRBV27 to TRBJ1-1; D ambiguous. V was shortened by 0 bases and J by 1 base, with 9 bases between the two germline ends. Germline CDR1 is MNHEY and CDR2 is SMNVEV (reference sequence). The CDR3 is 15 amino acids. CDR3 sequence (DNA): TGTGCCAGCAGTTTATCGGCCAGGTCGAACACTGAAGCTTTCTTT. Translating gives CASSLSARSNTEAFF.

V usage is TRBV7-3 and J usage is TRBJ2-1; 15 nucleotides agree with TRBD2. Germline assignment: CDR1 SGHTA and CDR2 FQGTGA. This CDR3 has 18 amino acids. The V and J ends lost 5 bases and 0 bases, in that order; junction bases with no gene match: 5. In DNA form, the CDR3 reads TGTGCCAGCAGCCCTCGGACTAGCGGGGGGGTCTCCTACAATGAGCAGTTCTTC. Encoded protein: CASSPRTSGGVSYNEQFF. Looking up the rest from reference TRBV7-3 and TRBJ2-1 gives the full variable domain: GAGVSQTPSNKVTEKGKYVELRCDPISGHTALYWYRQSLGQGPEFLIYFQGTGAADDSGLPNDRFFAVRPEGSVSTLKIQRTERGDSAVYLCASSPRTSGGVSYNEQFFGPGTRLTVL.

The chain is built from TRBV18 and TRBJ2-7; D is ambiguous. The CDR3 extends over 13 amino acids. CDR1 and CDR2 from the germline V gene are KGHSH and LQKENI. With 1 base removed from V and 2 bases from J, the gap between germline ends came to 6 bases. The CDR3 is CASSPRTTYEQYF. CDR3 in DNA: TGTGCCAGCTCACCACGAACAACCTACGAGCAGTACTTC.

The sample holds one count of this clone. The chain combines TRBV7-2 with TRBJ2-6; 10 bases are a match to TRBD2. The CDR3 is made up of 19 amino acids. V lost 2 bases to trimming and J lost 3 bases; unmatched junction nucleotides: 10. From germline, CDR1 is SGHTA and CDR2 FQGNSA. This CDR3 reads CASSLSSGSLGGGANVLTF. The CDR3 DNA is TGTGCCAGCAGCTTATCTAGCGGGAGTCTGGGGGGTGGGGCCAACGTCCTGACTTTC. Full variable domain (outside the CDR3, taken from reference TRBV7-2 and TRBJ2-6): GAGVSQSPSNKVTEKGKDVELRCDPISGHTALYWYRQSLGQGLEFLIYFQGNSAPDKSGLPSDRFSAERTGGSVSTLTIQRTQQEDSAVYLCASSLSSGSLGGGANVLTFGAGSRLTVL.

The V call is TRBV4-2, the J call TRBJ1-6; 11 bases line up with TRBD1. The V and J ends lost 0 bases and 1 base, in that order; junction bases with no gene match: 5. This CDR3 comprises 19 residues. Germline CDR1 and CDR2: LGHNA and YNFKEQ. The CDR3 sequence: CASSQDSGQGASYNSPLHF. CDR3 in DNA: TGTGCCAGCAGCCAAGATAGTGGACAGGGGGCATCCTATAATTCACCCCTCCACTTT.

The CDR3 nucleotides are TGTGCCAGCAGTTACGGCGGAGGAGCGAGGACAGATACGCAGTATTTT. It codes for CASSYGGGARTDTQYF. V gene TRBV6-5 combines with J gene TRBJ2-3; tentative D call: TRBD2 (5 bases). This CDR3 has 16 amino acids. Trimming removed 2 bases at V and 3 bases at J, with 15 bases between. Germline V gives CDR1 MNHEY, CDR2 SVGAGI.

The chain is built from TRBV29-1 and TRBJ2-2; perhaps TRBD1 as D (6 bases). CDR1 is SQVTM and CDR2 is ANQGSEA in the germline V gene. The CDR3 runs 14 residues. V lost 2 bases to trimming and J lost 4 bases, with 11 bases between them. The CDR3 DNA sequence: TGCAGCGTTGAACCGGACAGTTTCACCGGGGAGCTGTTTTTT. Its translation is CSVEPDSFTGELFF.

Here the CDR3 reads CASSLDRGKSNSPLHF. DNA of the CDR3: TGTGCCAGCAGCCTAGACAGGGGCAAGAGCAATTCACCCCTCCACTTT. V usage is TRBV7-8 and J usage is TRBJ1-6; 8 bases are shared with TRBD1. The CDR3 covers 16 residues. Per the germline V gene, CDR1 is SGHVS and CDR2 is FQNEAQ. V shed 5 bases, J shed 7 bases, and the junction held 10 bases outside the gene matches.

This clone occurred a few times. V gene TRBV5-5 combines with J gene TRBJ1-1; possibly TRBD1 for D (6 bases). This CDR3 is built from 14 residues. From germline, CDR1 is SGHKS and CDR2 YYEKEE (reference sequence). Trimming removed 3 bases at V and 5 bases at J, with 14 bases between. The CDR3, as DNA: TGTGCCAGCAGCTGGGAACAGGGCTGGACTGAAGCTTTCTTT. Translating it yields CASSWEQGWTEAFF.

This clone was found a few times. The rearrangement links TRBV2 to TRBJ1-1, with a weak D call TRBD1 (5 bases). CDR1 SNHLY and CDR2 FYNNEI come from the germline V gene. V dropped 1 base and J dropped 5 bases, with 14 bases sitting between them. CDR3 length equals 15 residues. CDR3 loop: CASSEEGQGRTEAFF. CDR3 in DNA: TGTGCCAGCAGTGAAGAAGGTCAGGGTCGTACTGAAGCTTTCTTT.

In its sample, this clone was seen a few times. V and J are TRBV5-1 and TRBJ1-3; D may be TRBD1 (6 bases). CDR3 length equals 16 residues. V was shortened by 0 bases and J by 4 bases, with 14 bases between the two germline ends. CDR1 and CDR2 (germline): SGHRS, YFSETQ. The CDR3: CASSLGTDMRGNTIYF. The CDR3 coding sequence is TGCGCCAGCAGCTTGGGGACAGACATGAGGGGAAACACCATATATTTT.

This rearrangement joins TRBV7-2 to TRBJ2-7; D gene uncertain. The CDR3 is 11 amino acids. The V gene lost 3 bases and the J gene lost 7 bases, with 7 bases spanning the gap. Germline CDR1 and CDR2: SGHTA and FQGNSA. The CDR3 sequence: CASSLGLEQYF. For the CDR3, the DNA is TGTGCCAGCAGCTTGGGCCTTGAGCAGTACTTC.

The CDR3 region has the DNA TGTGCCAGCAGTGCAGGGGGCCAGCCCCAGCATTTT. It codes for CASSAGGQPQHF. The V and J genes are TRBV28 and TRBJ1-5; 8 bases are a match to TRBD1. Germline CDR1 reads MDHEN; CDR2 reads SYDVKM. The CDR3 spans 12 residues. The J segment lost 7 bases and the V segment lost 5 bases, leaving 1 base of the junction unmatched.

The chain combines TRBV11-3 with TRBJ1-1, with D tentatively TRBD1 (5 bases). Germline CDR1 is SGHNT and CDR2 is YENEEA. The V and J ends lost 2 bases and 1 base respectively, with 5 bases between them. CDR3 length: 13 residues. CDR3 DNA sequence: TGTGCCAGCAGCTTAAGGGGGAACACTGAAGCTTTCTTT. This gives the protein CASSLRGNTEAFF.

In nucleotides, the CDR3 is TGCGCCAGCGCCCTAGGGGGGGGAGAGACCCAGTACTTC. This gives the protein CASALGGGETQYF. The chain recombines TRBV5-1 with TRBJ2-5, with a weak D call TRBD2 (7 bases). CDR1 is SGHRS, CDR2 YFSETQ, per germline. This CDR3 has 13 residues. The V end lost 7 bases, the J end lost 4 bases, and 14 bases lay between the germline ends.

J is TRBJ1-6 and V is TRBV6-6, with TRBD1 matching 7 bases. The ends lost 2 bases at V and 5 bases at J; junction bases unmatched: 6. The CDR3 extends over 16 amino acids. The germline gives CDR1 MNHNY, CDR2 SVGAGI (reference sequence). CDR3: CASSYKKGTDNSPLHF. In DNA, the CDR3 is TGTGCCAGCAGTTACAAAAAGGGGACAGATAATTCACCCCTCCACTTT.

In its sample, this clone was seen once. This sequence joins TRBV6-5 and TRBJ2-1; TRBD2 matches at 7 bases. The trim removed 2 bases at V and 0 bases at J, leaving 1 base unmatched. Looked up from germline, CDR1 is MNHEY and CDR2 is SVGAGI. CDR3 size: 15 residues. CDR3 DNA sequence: TGTGCCAGCAGTTACGGGGGGGGCTCCTACAATGAGCAGTTCTTC. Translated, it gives CASSYGGGSYNEQFF.

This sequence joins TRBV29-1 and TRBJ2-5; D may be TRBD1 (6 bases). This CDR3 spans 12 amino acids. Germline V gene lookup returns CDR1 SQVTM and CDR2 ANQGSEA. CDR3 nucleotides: TGCTCACAGGGCCAGTCTTTAGAGACCCAGTACTTC. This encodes CSQGQSLETQYF.

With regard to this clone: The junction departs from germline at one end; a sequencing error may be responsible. CDR3 region: CASSPQGANTRELFF. CDR3 nucleotides: TGTGCCAGCAGCCCACAGGGGGCGAACACCCGGGAGCTGTTTTTT. The rearrangement uses TRBV6-1 and TRBJ2-2; 9 bases are shared with TRBD1. CDR3 length equals 15 residues. The V gene's germline CDR1 is MNHNS and CDR2 SASEGT.

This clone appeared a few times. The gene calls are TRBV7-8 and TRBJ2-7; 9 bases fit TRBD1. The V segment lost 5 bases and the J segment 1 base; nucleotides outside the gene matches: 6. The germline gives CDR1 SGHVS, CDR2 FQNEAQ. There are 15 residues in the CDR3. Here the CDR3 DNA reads TGTGCCAGCAGCAACGGGACAGGGAGTTCCTACGAGCAGTACTTC. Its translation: CASSNGTGSSYEQYF.

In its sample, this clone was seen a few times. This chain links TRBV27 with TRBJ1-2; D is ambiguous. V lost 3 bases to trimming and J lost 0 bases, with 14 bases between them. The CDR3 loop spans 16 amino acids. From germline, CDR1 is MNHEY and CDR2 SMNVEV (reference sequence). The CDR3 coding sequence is TGTGCCAGCAGTTTGGTCTATCTGAGCGCTAACTATGGCTACACCTTC. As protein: CASSLVYLSANYGYTF.

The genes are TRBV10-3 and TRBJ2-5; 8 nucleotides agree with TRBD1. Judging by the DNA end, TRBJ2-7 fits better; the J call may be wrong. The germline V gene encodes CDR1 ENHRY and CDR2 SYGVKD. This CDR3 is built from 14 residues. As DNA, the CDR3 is TGTGCCATCAGTGTTGAGGACAGGGACTACGAGCAGTACTTC. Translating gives CAISVEDRDYEQYF.